This is a list of T cell receptor beta chains from one sample in a study of cytomegalovirus exposure and HLA in healthy donors. Clones were read by immunoSEQ multiplex PCR, and TCRdb kept only the in-frame ones, dropping some. The table includes about 180,000 clones, roughly 85% detected once. What was sequenced was PBMCs. These receptor sequences come from a woman between 40 and 50 years old in good health and CMV-seronegative. Each CDR3 is given with its conserved first and last residue. Fields, in order: clone size, J gene, V gene, D gene, CDR3 protein, CDR3 DNA. The D gene is left open where the match is weak. Clone size is stated in some rows and not others, as once, few, many or a class when expanded.

size: NA
J: TRBJ1-2
V: TRBV30
D: TRBD1
CDR3: CAWGSPGQLYGYTF
DNA: TGTGCCTGGGGAAGTCCGGGACAGCTATATGGCTACACCTTC

size: NA
J: TRBJ1-4
V: TRBV7-9
D: TRBD1
CDR3: CASSPDRGRVTNEKLFF
DNA: TGTGCCAGCAGCCCCGACAGGGGGCGCGTGACTAATGAAAAACTGTTTTTT

size: NA
J: TRBJ2-7
V: TRBV5-4
D: NA
CDR3: CASSLGGRYEQYF
DNA: TGTGCCAGCAGCCTAGGGGGACGCTACGAGCAGTACTTC

size: NA
J: TRBJ2-5
V: TRBV6-5
D: NA
CDR3: CASSPVGRVKTQYF
DNA: TGTGCCAGCAGTCCGGTCGGCAGGGTGAAGACCCAGTACTTC

size: NA
J: TRBJ2-1
V: TRBV27
D: TRBD1
CDR3: CASSSISGTGPYNEQFF
DNA: TGTGCCAGCAGTTCGATTTCCGGGACAGGGCCCTACAATGAGCAGTTCTTC

size: few
J: TRBJ2-5
V: TRBV11-2
D: NA
CDR3: CASSLGAQAQYF
DNA: TGTGCCAGCAGCTTAGGGGCCCAGGCCCAGTACTTC

size: few
J: TRBJ1-2
V: TRBV13
D: TRBD1
CDR3: CASSLGTGGGYGYTF
DNA: TGTGCCAGCAGCTTAGGGACAGGGGGAGGCTATGGCTACACCTTC

size: NA
J: TRBJ1-4
V: TRBV6-1
D: TRBD1
CDR3: CASSGGQGNEKLFF
DNA: TGTGCCAGCAGTGGGGGACAGGGGAATGAAAAACTGTTTTTT

size: NA
J: TRBJ1-4
V: TRBV5-1
D: TRBD1
CDR3: CASSLNGQGSAGDEKLFF
DNA: TGCGCCAGCAGCTTGAACGGACAGGGCTCTGCCGGTGATGAAAAACTGTTTTTT

size: few
J: TRBJ2-7
V: TRBV6-6
D: TRBD2
CDR3: CASSFTSGITYEQYF
DNA: TGTGCCAGCAGTTTTACTAGCGGGATAACTTACGAGCAGTACTTC

size: NA
J: TRBJ2-7
V: TRBV27
D: NA
CDR3: CASSLVRGLPLEQYF
DNA: TGTGCCAGCAGTTTAGTTAGGGGTCTCCCCCTCGAGCAGTACTTC

size: many
J: TRBJ1-1
V: TRBV6-5
D: NA
CDR3: CASSYRSVSDTEAFF
DNA: TGTGCCAGCAGTTACCGTTCGGTATCGGACACTGAAGCTTTCTTT

size: NA
J: TRBJ1-6
V: TRBV14
D: TRBD1
CDR3: CASSQQGTGVTYNSPLHF
DNA: TGTGCCAGCAGCCAACAAGGGACAGGGGTTACCTATAATTCACCCCTCCACTTT

size: few
J: TRBJ1-2
V: TRBV27
D: TRBD1
CDR3: CASSPQGARGYTF
DNA: TGTGCCAGCAGCCCACAGGGGGCAAGGGGCTACACCTTC

size: NA
J: TRBJ1-1
V: TRBV4-1
D: TRBD1
CDR3: CASSHMTGYFNEAFF
DNA: TGCGCCAGCAGCCATATGACAGGGTATTTCAATGAAGCTTTCTTT

size: NA
J: TRBJ1-1
V: TRBV19
D: NA
CDR3: CASSPPPVVGNLNTEAFF
DNA: TGTGCCAGTAGTCCCCCCCCCGTAGTGGGCAACCTGAACACTGAAGCTTTCTTT

size: once
J: TRBJ2-1
V: TRBV7-9
D: TRBD2
CDR3: CASSFSGRAMNEQFF
DNA: TGTGCCAGCAGCTTTAGCGGGAGGGCCATGAATGAGCAGTTCTTC

size: few
J: TRBJ2-6
V: TRBV5-4
D: NA
CDR3: CASSRAGAASGANVLTF
DNA: TGTGCCAGCAGCCGTGCAGGGGCAGCCTCTGGGGCCAACGTCCTGACTTTC

size: NA
J: TRBJ2-5
V: TRBV7-9
D: NA
CDR3: CASSLRGSSEETQYF
DNA: TGTGCCAGCAGCTTAAGGGGCTCAAGTGAAGAGACCCAGTACTTC

size: NA
J: TRBJ2-2
V: TRBV18
D: TRBD1
CDR3: CASSPSGGAGTGELFF
DNA: TGTGCCAGCTCACCATCAGGGGGCGCGGGCACCGGGGAGCTGTTTTTT

size: NA
J: TRBJ2-7
V: TRBV19
D: NA
CDR3: CASSITQDEQYF
DNA: TGTGCCAGTAGTATTACACAGGACGAGCAGTACTTC

size: NA
J: TRBJ2-1
V: TRBV6-1
D: NA
CDR3: CASSVLVGPNNKQFF
DNA: TGTGCCAGCAGTGTGCTTGTTGGCCCGAACAATAAGCAGTTCTTC

size: NA
J: TRBJ2-2
V: TRBV7-9
D: TRBD1
CDR3: CASRPGQGGGELFF
DNA: TGTGCCAGCAGACCGGGACAGGGCGGCGGGGAGCTGTTTTTT

size: few
J: TRBJ1-1
V: TRBV5-4
D: TRBD1
CDR3: CASSVQGATEAFF
DNA: TGTGCCAGCAGCGTTCAGGGGGCCACTGAAGCTTTCTTT

size: NA
J: TRBJ2-1
V: TRBV14
D: TRBD2
CDR3: CASSLGLAKRYNEQFF
DNA: TGTGCCAGCAGCCTAGGACTAGCGAAGCGTTACAATGAGCAGTTCTTC

size: NA
J: TRBJ1-1
V: TRBV5-1
D: NA
CDR3: CASSLAAGPNTEAFF
DNA: TGCGCCAGCAGCTTGGCGGCAGGTCCGAACACTGAAGCTTTCTTT

size: NA
J: TRBJ2-1
V: TRBV28
D: NA
CDR3: CASSLLGLEQFF
DNA: TGTGCCAGCAGTTTACTCGGGTTAGAGCAGTTCTTC

size: NA
J: TRBJ2-1
V: TRBV12-5
D: TRBD2
CDR3: CASGREREIGNEQFF
DNA: TGTGCTAGTGGTCGCGAGCGGGAAATCGGAAATGAGCAGTTCTTC

size: NA
J: TRBJ1-5
V: TRBV28
D: TRBD1
CDR3: CASSFSGQGVNQPQHF
DNA: TGTGCCAGCAGTTTCTCAGGACAGGGGGTCAATCAGCCCCAGCATTTT

size: NA
J: TRBJ1-2
V: TRBV28
D: NA
CDR3: CASRTSIRTATRSGGYTF
DNA: TGTGCCAGCAGGACCTCTATCAGGACAGCAACAAGGTCAGGAGGCTACACCTTC

size: NA
J: TRBJ2-1
V: TRBV11-3
D: NA
CDR3: CASSPYSGNEQFF
DNA: TGTGCCAGCAGCCCGTATAGCGGCAATGAGCAGTTCTTC

size: NA
J: TRBJ2-1
V: TRBV4-2
D: TRBD2
CDR3: CASSPASGRSYNEQFF
DNA: TGTGCCAGCAGCCCCGCTAGCGGGAGGTCCTACAATGAGCAGTTCTTC

size: once
J: TRBJ1-1
V: TRBV9
D: NA
CDR3: CASSPHRDMNTEAFF
DNA: TGTGCCAGCAGCCCCCACCGGGACATGAACACTGAAGCTTTCTTT

size: few
J: TRBJ1-1
V: TRBV2
D: TRBD1
CDR3: CASRKDRAATEAFF
DNA: TGTGCCAGCAGAAAGGACAGGGCGGCCACTGAAGCTTTCTTT

size: once
J: TRBJ2-3
V: TRBV5-1
D: TRBD1
CDR3: CASSLEGQGTDTQYF
DNA: TGCGCCAGCAGCTTGGAAGGACAGGGCACAGATACGCAGTATTTT

size: NA
J: TRBJ2-3
V: TRBV5-1
D: TRBD2
CDR3: CASRLTSGTTDTQYF
DNA: TGCGCCAGCAGATTGACTAGCGGGACCACAGATACGCAGTATTTT

size: NA
J: TRBJ2-3
V: TRBV5-1
D: NA
CDR3: CASSLETEEDTQYF
DNA: TGCGCCAGCAGCTTGGAGACTGAGGAAGATACGCAGTATTTT

size: NA
J: TRBJ1-1
V: TRBV27
D: TRBD1
CDR3: CASSLEMSDRRGVAFF
DNA: TGTGCCAGCAGTTTAGAAATGTCGGACAGGCGCGGGGTGGCTTTCTTT

size: NA
J: TRBJ2-7
V: TRBV28
D: TRBD1
CDR3: CASSPGTGSYEQYF
DNA: TGTGCCAGCAGTCCCGGGACAGGGAGCTACGAGCAGTACTTC

size: NA
J: TRBJ1-2
V: TRBV6-5
D: TRBD1
CDR3: CASRTGSYGYTF
DNA: TGTGCCAGCCGGACAGGGAGTTATGGCTACACCTTC

size: NA
J: TRBJ1-5
V: TRBV7-8
D: NA
CDR3: CASSLERARPGPQHF
DNA: TGTGCCAGCAGCTTAGAAAGAGCCCGCCCAGGTCCCCAGCATTTT

size: NA
J: TRBJ1-2
V: TRBV4-1
D: NA
CDR3: CASSQDRGEGDGYTF
DNA: TGCGCCAGCAGCCAAGACAGGGGCGAAGGGGATGGCTACACCTTC

size: NA
J: TRBJ2-7
V: TRBV5-6
D: NA
CDR3: CASSPRGRAYEQYF
DNA: TGTGCCAGCAGCCCTCGTGGCAGGGCCTACGAGCAGTACTTC

size: NA
J: TRBJ1-3
V: TRBV30
D: NA
CDR3: CAWSVGGVLSGNTIYF
DNA: TGTGCCTGGAGTGTAGGGGGGGTCCTATCTGGAAACACCATATATTTT

size: NA
J: TRBJ2-7
V: TRBV2
D: NA
CDR3: CASSELAGLQYF
DNA: TGTGCCAGCAGTGAATTGGCAGGCCTCCAGTACTTC

size: NA
J: TRBJ2-1
V: TRBV19
D: NA
CDR3: CASSIDRLAVSYNEQFF
DNA: TGTGCCAGTAGTATCGATCGTTTAGCGGTCTCCTACAATGAGCAGTTCTTC

size: NA
J: TRBJ1-6
V: TRBV5-1
D: TRBD1
CDR3: CASSLEGQGLNSPLHF
DNA: TGCGCCAGCAGCTTGGAGGGACAGGGGTTAAATTCACCCCTCCACTTT

size: NA
J: TRBJ2-7
V: TRBV6-6
D: NA
CDR3: CASSYGGGRTGEQYF
DNA: TGTGCCAGCAGTTATGGGGGGGGGCGAACAGGCGAGCAGTACTTC

size: NA
J: TRBJ1-2
V: TRBV7-9
D: NA
CDR3: CASSLGLQGYYGYTF
DNA: TGTGCCAGCAGCTTAGGCCTACAGGGCTACTATGGCTACACCTTC

size: once
J: TRBJ2-7
V: TRBV5-6
D: TRBD1
CDR3: CASSFLTGLDEQYF
DNA: TGTGCCAGCAGCTTCTTGACAGGGCTCGACGAGCAGTACTTC

size: NA
J: TRBJ2-5
V: TRBV6-5
D: NA
CDR3: CASSYPSRSETQYF
DNA: TGTGCCAGCAGTTACCCTAGCCGGAGCGAGACCCAGTACTTC

size: NA
J: TRBJ1-4
V: TRBV29-1
D: TRBD1
CDR3: CSVSTGGLTNEKLFF
DNA: TGCAGCGTTTCAACAGGGGGCCTGACTAATGAAAAACTGTTTTTT

size: NA
J: TRBJ2-1
V: TRBV28
D: NA
CDR3: CASSLQGSHNEQFF
DNA: TGTGCCAGCAGTCTTCAGGGGTCCCACAATGAGCAGTTCTTC